The next 27 T cell receptor beta chains were all read from a single sample in a study of T cell changes during pregnancy in multiple sclerosis. Sequencing was performed with immunoSEQ multiplex PCR; in TCRdb, only in-frame clones are kept and a portion is missing. Here the sample spans some 60,000 clones, around 93% being singletons. The starting material was peripheral blood, obtained after pregnancy. The source of these receptors is a female donor with multiple sclerosis, enrolled in a pregnancy study.

The V gene is TRBV7-9, the J gene TRBJ2-7; possible D gene TRBD1, 5 bases. V shed 5 bases and J shed 0 bases, with 14 bases lying between them. The CDR3 contains 15 residues. The germline V gene encodes CDR1 SEHNR and CDR2 FQNEAQ (reference sequence). CDR3 coding DNA: TGTGCCAGCAGCCCATGGGGCGGCAGCTCCTACGAGCAGTACTTC. Its translation is CASSPWGGSSYEQYF.

The V call is TRBV6-6, the J call TRBJ2-7, with D perhaps TRBD2 (7 bases). Trimming pared 6 bases from V and 5 bases from J, leaving 17 bases between. The germline CDR1 and CDR2 sequences are MNHNY and SVGAGI (reference sequence). The CDR3 consists of 14 residues. The CDR3 coding sequence is TGTGCCAGCAGAGACGGGGGGCGCGTCGACGAGCAGTACTTC. Translation gives CASRDGGRVDEQYF.

The chain combines TRBV25-1 with TRBJ2-4, with 8 positions matching TRBD2. Looked up from germline, CDR1 is MGHDK and CDR2 is SYGVNS. The CDR3 has 15 amino acids. Trimming took 4 bases from V and 3 from J; bases not matched to a gene: 5. CDR3: CASSGHRGGKNIQYF. CDR3 coding DNA: TGTGCCAGCAGTGGTCACCGGGGGGGCAAAAACATTCAGTACTTC. The full variable domain, its missing parts supplied by reference TRBV25-1 and TRBJ2-4, is EADIYQTPRYLVIGTGKKITLECSQTMGHDKMYWYQQDPGMELHLIHYSYGVNSTEKGDLSSESTVSRIRTEHFPLTLESARPSHTSQYLCASSGHRGGKNIQYFGAGTRLSVL.

This clone showed up just once. This rearrangement joins TRBV4-1 to TRBJ2-1; no clear D gene. Germline CDR1 reads MGHRA; CDR2 reads YSYEKL. With 4 bases removed from V and 0 bases from J, the gap between germline ends came to 13 bases. This CDR3 is 16 amino acids long. CDR3 nucleotide sequence: TGCGCCAGCAGCCCAAGTACGGCGGACTCCTACAATGAGCAGTTCTTC. The encoded protein is CASSPSTADSYNEQFF.

In DNA form, the CDR3 reads TGTGCCAGTAGTCGTGGGGACTCTGCCAATGAGCAGTTCTTC. Translating it yields CASSRGDSANEQFF. This sequence joins TRBV19 and TRBJ2-1; tentatively, D is TRBD2 (6 bases). CDR1 is LNHDA, CDR2 SQIVND, per germline (reference sequence). This CDR3 spans 14 amino acids. V lost 5 bases and J lost 6, with 14 bases in between.

The CDR3 bases are TGCGCCAGCAGCCAAGGCCGGGACAGGACAGCCTATGGCTACACCTTC. Protein: CASSQGRDRTAYGYTF. This chain links TRBV4-3 with TRBJ1-2; TRBD1 agrees at 8 bases. This CDR3 region has 16 residues. V shed 1 base and J 4 bases; nucleotides not matched to a gene: 8. In germline, CDR1 is LGHNA, CDR2 YSLEER.

The CDR3 nucleotides are TGTGCTAGTGGCCTTGGACTAGCGGGAGGGACGGGGGAGACCCAGTACTTC. Translation gives CASGLGLAGGTGETQYF. The V and J genes are TRBV12-5 and TRBJ2-5, with 15 bases fitting TRBD2. The V and J ends lost 6 bases and 5 bases, in that order; junction bases with no gene match: 10. CDR3 length equals 17 residues. The germline CDR1 and CDR2 sequences are LGHNT and FRNRAP.

The rearrangement uses TRBV5-6 and TRBJ2-7; D is possibly TRBD1 (8 bases). Germline V gene data show CDR1 as SGHDT and CDR2 as YYEEEE. The CDR3 runs to 15 residues. V was shortened by 0 bases and J by 2 bases, with 12 bases between the two germline ends. The CDR3 loop is CASSLVQGGTYEQYF. The CDR3, as DNA: TGTGCCAGCAGCTTGGTACAGGGGGGGACCTACGAGCAGTACTTC.

J is TRBJ2-7 and V is TRBV7-2, with TRBD2 matching over 11 bases. With 5 bases clipped from V and 0 bases from J, the junction kept 0 bases outside the gene matches. This CDR3 has 14 residues. CDR1 is SGHTA, CDR2 FQGNSA, per germline. CDR3 bases: TGTGCCAGCAGCGGACTAGCGGGCTCCTACGAGCAGTACTTC. Amino acids: CASSGLAGSYEQYF.

The rearrangement links TRBV19 to TRBJ1-1; 9 nucleotides line up with TRBD1. The CDR3 has 16 residues. Germline V lookup: CDR1 LNHDA, CDR2 SQIVND (reference sequence). The ends lost 5 bases at V and 3 bases at J; junction bases unmatched: 10. In nucleotides, the CDR3 is TGTGCCAGTAGTGACTATACAGGGGGCGTCTACACTGAAGCTTTCTTT. Its protein product is CASSDYTGGVYTEAFF.

This chain links TRBV2 with TRBJ2-7; the match to TRBD1 covers 10 bases. J was trimmed by 7 bases and V by 6 bases; bases with no gene match: 9. CDR1 and CDR2 (germline): SNHLY, FYNNEI. The length of the CDR3 is 14 residues. For the CDR3, the DNA is TGTGCCAGCAGCGTCCGGGACAGGGGTCTTGAGCAGTACTTC. This codes for CASSVRDRGLEQYF.

The rearrangement joins TRBV7-9 to TRBJ2-1, with D perhaps TRBD2 (6 bases). V was shortened by 5 bases and J by 7 bases, with 12 bases between the two germline ends. Looked up from germline, CDR1 is SEHNR and CDR2 is FQNEAQ (reference sequence). CDR3 length: 13 residues. CDR3: CASSRGLPNEQFF. In DNA, the CDR3 is TGTGCCAGCAGCCGAGGACTACCTAATGAGCAGTTCTTC.

This rearrangement joins TRBV29-1 to TRBJ2-1; the match to TRBD1 covers 7 bases. The CDR3 is 11 residues long. V shed 1 base and J 13 bases; nucleotides not matched to a gene: 4. CDR1 and CDR2 from the germline V gene are SQVTM and ANQGSEA. The CDR3 DNA reads as TGCAGCGTTGAAGGGACAGGACCTCAGTTCTTC. Translated, it gives CSVEGTGPQFF.

This clone was recorded only once. The chain uses TRBV27 and TRBJ1-5; TRBD1 matches at 7 bases. With 2 bases clipped from V and 7 bases from J, the junction kept 5 bases outside the gene matches. The germline gives CDR1 MNHEY, CDR2 SMNVEV (reference sequence). This CDR3 has 14 residues. CDR3 bases: TGTGCCAGCAGTTTAACAGGGGTATTACAGCCCCAGCATTTT. Translation gives CASSLTGVLQPQHF.

This chain links TRBV5-8 with TRBJ2-4; TRBD2 is a possible D gene (6 bases). The CDR3 length is 16 residues. The V end was cut by 2 bases, the J end by 8 bases, with 20 bases between. CDR1 SGHTS and CDR2 YDEGEE come from the germline V gene. CDR3 region: CASSFGTSLRADIQYF. Written as DNA, the CDR3 is TGTGCCAGCAGCTTTGGTACTAGCCTTAGAGCGGACATTCAGTACTTC. The variable domain in full, completed from reference TRBV5-8 and TRBJ2-4, reads EAGVTQSPTHLIKTRGQQATLRCSPISGHTSVYWYQQALGLGLQFLLWYDEGEERNRGNFPPRFSGRQFPNYSSELNVNALELEDSALYLCASSFGTSLRADIQYFGAGTRLSVL.

This sequence joins TRBV2 and TRBJ2-7; 10 positions match TRBD1. V gave up 8 bases and J gave up 7 bases; unmatched junction bases: 14. The CDR3 contains 15 residues. The germline CDR1 and CDR2 sequences are SNHLY and FYNNEI. This chain's CDR3 is CASLDPGQGPGEQYF. CDR3 nucleotides: TGTGCCAGCTTGGACCCGGGACAGGGGCCCGGGGAGCAGTACTTC. The variable domain in full, with the rest retrieved from reference TRBV2 and TRBJ2-7, is EPEVTQTPSHQVTQMGQEVILRCVPISNHLYFYWYRQILGQKVEFLVSFYNNEISEKSEIFDDQFSVERPDGSNFTLKIRSTKLEDSAMYFCASLDPGQGPGEQYFGPGTRLTVT.

The gene calls are TRBV29-1 and TRBJ2-7; 7 bases map to TRBD1. Trimming cost V 3 bases and J 3 bases; bases outside gene matches: 2. The CDR3 is 12 amino acids. Germline CDR1 SQVTM, CDR2 ANQGSEA. CDR3 protein: CSVEGDSYEQYF. The CDR3, as DNA: TGCAGCGTTGAGGGGGACAGCTACGAGCAGTACTTC.

The chain is built from TRBV30 and TRBJ1-1, with TRBD1 matching over 9 bases. The V and J ends lost 2 bases and 5 bases, in that order; junction bases with no gene match: 6. The germline V gene encodes CDR1 GTSNPN and CDR2 SVGIG (reference sequence). CDR3 length equals 14 residues. As DNA, the CDR3 is TGTGCCTGGAGTACGGGACAGGGAGAGACTGAAGCTTTCTTT. It is translated as CAWSTGQGETEAFF.

The genes are TRBV27 and TRBJ2-7, with 7 bases lining up with TRBD2. Germline values: CDR1 MNHEY, CDR2 SMNVEV (reference sequence). The CDR3 spans 15 residues. Trimming cost V 9 bases and J 3 bases; bases outside gene matches: 14. CDR3 DNA sequence: TGTGCCAGTCTCCGGGAGATAGCGGGCTACTACGAGCAGTACTTC. Its translation is CASLREIAGYYEQYF.

CDR3 region: CASTYDRGLSYNEQFF. CDR3 coding DNA: TGTGCCAGCACCTATGACAGGGGGCTTTCCTACAATGAGCAGTTCTTC. The genes are TRBV27 and TRBJ2-1; 10 positions match TRBD1. The J segment lost 1 base and the V segment lost 7 bases, leaving 7 bases of the junction unmatched. Per the germline V gene, CDR1 is MNHEY and CDR2 is SMNVEV (reference sequence). The CDR3 contains 16 residues.

The chain recombines TRBV9 with TRBJ2-1; a weak D match, TRBD2 (7 bases). The CDR3 covers 18 residues. V shed 0 bases and J shed 8 bases, with 24 bases lying between them. The germline V gene has CDR1 SGDLS and CDR2 YYNGEE. For the CDR3, the DNA is TGTGCCAGCAGCGTAGTGAGGGGGGGCGACGGGAGGTTCCATGAGCAGTTCTTC. This sequence encodes CASSVVRGGDGRFHEQFF.

V is TRBV6-5 and J is TRBJ1-2; possibly TRBD1 for D (6 bases). The CDR3 loop spans 11 amino acids. Germline V gene sequence: CDR1 MNHEY, CDR2 SVGAGI. Trimming left V 9 bases short and J 7 bases short, with 12 bases between. The CDR3 nucleotides are TGTGCCAGTGTGGGGGCCGCTGGCTACACCTTC. Translated: CASVGAAGYTF.

The chain uses TRBV2 and TRBJ2-3, with D possibly TRBD1 on 5 matching bases. The CDR3 contains 13 residues. Germline V gene data show CDR1 as SNHLY and CDR2 as FYNNEI. The V end was cut by 4 bases, the J end by 2 bases, with 7 bases between. The CDR3 DNA reads as TGTGCCAGCAGTGGACAGTTCACAGATACGCAGTATTTT. It specifies CASSGQFTDTQYF.

J is TRBJ1-2 and V is TRBV5-4, with D hard to call. The CDR3 has 14 residues. V shed 0 bases and J shed 0 bases, with 6 bases lying between them. Germline CDR1 SGHNT, CDR2 YYREEE (reference sequence). The DNA for the CDR3 is TGTGCCAGCAGCTTGGAGAGATCTAACTATGGCTACACCTTC. The encoded protein is CASSLERSNYGYTF.

V usage is TRBV6-5 and J usage is TRBJ2-1; 7 nucleotides align to TRBD2. This CDR3 contains 15 residues. The V gene's germline CDR1 is MNHEY and CDR2 SVGAGI. V lost 6 bases, J lost 2 bases, and 7 bases stayed unmatched. CDR3 nucleotide sequence: TGTGCCAGCAGACCCAGCGGGGCCCCCTACAATGAGCAGTTCTTC. This translates into CASRPSGAPYNEQFF.

This clone was counted only a few times. This rearrangement joins TRBV19 to TRBJ1-5; the D gene is possibly TRBD1 (6 bases). Per the germline V gene, CDR1 is LNHDA and CDR2 is SQIVND (reference sequence). The CDR3 has 14 amino acids. V was cut by 10 bases and J by 3 bases, with 16 bases left in between. CDR3 coding DNA: TGTGCCACCCGGCGGGTGGGACACAATCAGCCCCAGCATTTT. Translation: CATRRVGHNQPQHF.

A note on this clone: One end of the junction is discordant with germline, which a read error may explain. The rearrangement links TRBV7-7 to TRBJ2-7; 14 nucleotides align to TRBD2. Germline values: CDR1 SSHAT, CDR2 FNYEAQ (reference sequence). The CDR3 consists of 15 residues. The CDR3 loop reads CASSPGLAGVYEQYF. The CDR3 nucleotides read TGTGCTAGCAGCCCGGGACTAGCGGGAGTATACGAGCAGTACTTC.